Listed below are T cell receptor beta chains from one sample, sequenced in a study of Ad26.COV2.S vaccination and SARS-CoV-2 variants. Produced via immunoSEQ multiplex PCR; TCRdb's table is partial and in-frame only. The table records 350,000 to 450,000 clones, about 80% of them present only once. Sequences were derived from peripheral blood, sampled in a trial of Ad26.COV2.S vaccine versus placebo. The receptors shown here come from a person aged 18-65 years who received the Ad26.COV2.S COVID-19 vaccine or a placebo. Both conserved end residues are part of each CDR3. The order of the fields is clone size, D gene, J gene, V gene, CDR3 protein, CDR3 DNA. D genes are given only for firm matches. The size of a clone is reported for some rows only, either as once, few or many, or as a class for expanded clones.

once | - | TRBJ2-1 | TRBV6-5 | CASEVSRGVEQFF | TGTGCCAGCGAGGTTTCCAGGGGAGTCGAGCAGTTCTTC
- | - | TRBJ2-7 | TRBV7-3 | CASSYGDLREQYF | TGTGCCAGCAGCTATGGAGACCTGCGGGAGCAGTACTTC
- | TRBD2 | TRBJ2-3 | TRBV6-5 | CASSSPGLADTQYF | TGTGCCAGCAGTTCCCCGGGACTAGCAGATACGCAGTATTTT
- | TRBD2 | TRBJ2-7 | TRBV20-1 | CSASKLAGRSYEQYF | TGCAGTGCTAGTAAACTAGCGGGGAGGTCCTACGAGCAGTACTTC
once | TRBD1 | TRBJ2-5 | TRBV30 | CAWRPTGQETQYF | TGTGCCTGGAGGCCGACAGGGCAAGAGACCCAGTACTTC
- | - | TRBJ1-3 | TRBV5-1 | CASSDNYSGNTIYF | TGCGCCAGCAGCGACAATTACTCTGGAAACACCATATATTTT
- | - | TRBJ2-1 | TRBV14 | CASSHDHFPHNEQFF | TGTGCCAGCAGCCACGACCACTTCCCCCACAATGAGCAGTTCTTC
- | - | TRBJ2-7 | TRBV13 | CASSSGTTYEQYF | TGTGCCAGCAGTTCCGGGACAACGTACGAGCAGTACTTC
- | - | TRBJ2-5 | TRBV2 | CASSEAIGGETQYF | TGTGCCAGCAGTGAAGCTATCGGGGGAGAGACCCAGTACTTC
- | TRBD1 | TRBJ2-7 | TRBV4-1 | CASSQPGQGSSEQYF | TGCGCCAGCAGCCAACCTGGACAGGGGAGTAGCGAGCAGTACTTC
- | - | TRBJ1-1 | TRBV5-1 | CASSPRVGVNTEAFF | TGCGCCAGCAGCCCCCGAGTGGGGGTGAACACTGAAGCTTTCTTT
- | - | TRBJ1-2 | TRBV6-2/TRBV6-3 | CASSPPGRANYGYTF | TGTGCCAGCAGCCCCCCCGGAAGAGCTAACTATGGCTACACCTTC
- | - | TRBJ1-6 | TRBV5-1 | CASSLDGLGSPLHF | TGCGCCAGCAGCTTGGACGGGCTCGGCTCACCCCTCCACTTT
- | - | TRBJ1-3 | TRBV29-1 | CSVPDTISGNTIYF | TGCAGCGTACCCGACACTATCTCTGGAAACACCATATATTTT
- | TRBD2 | TRBJ2-7 | TRBV4-1 | CASSRGGGDGAYEQYF | TGCGCCAGCAGCCGGGGCGGGGGAGATGGGGCATACGAGCAGTACTTC
- | - | TRBJ1-2 | TRBV28 | CASSPDRYGYTF | TGTGCCAGCAGTCCTGACAGATATGGCTACACCTTC
- | TRBD1 | TRBJ1-1 | TRBV7-9 | CASSLGDRRNTEAFF | TGTGCCAGCAGCTTAGGGGACAGGAGGAACACTGAAGCTTTCTTT
- | - | TRBJ2-3 | TRBV7-3 | CASSPGRTDTQYF | TGTGCCAGCAGCCCAGGGAGAACAGATACGCAGTATTTT
- | - | TRBJ2-7 | TRBV9 | CASGREEGEDEQYF | TGTGCCAGCGGCCGGGAGGAGGGGGAGGATGAGCAGTACTTC
- | - | TRBJ2-3 | TRBV7-6 | CASSLTLPGGTDTQYF | TGTGCCAGCAGCTTAACCCTCCCGGGAGGCACAGATACGCAGTATTTT
- | - | TRBJ1-1 | TRBV19 | CASSPKMNTEAFF | TGTGCCAGTAGCCCCAAGATGAACACTGAAGCTTTCTTT
- | TRBD2 | TRBJ2-7 | TRBV18 | CASSPTSGSVNEQYF | TGTGCCAGCTCGCCTACTAGCGGGAGCGTCAACGAGCAGTACTTC
- | - | TRBJ2-1 | TRBV7-9 | CASSTRDSPGGYNEQFF | TGTGCCAGCAGCACTCGGGACTCCCCAGGAGGATACAATGAGCAGTTCTTC
- | - | TRBJ2-5 | TRBV29-1 | CSVDLTGTIIPLQETQYF | TGCAGCGTCGATCTCACCGGGACCATTATTCCCTTACAGGAGACCCAGTACTTC
- | TRBD1 | TRBJ2-2 | TRBV4-2 | CASSQEWALGGGGELFF | TGTGCCAGCAGCCAGGAGTGGGCCTTAGGGGGCGGCGGGGAGCTGTTTTTT
- | - | TRBJ2-7 | TRBV19 | CASSMDTSSYEQYF | TGTGCCAGTAGTATGGACACCTCATCCTACGAGCAGTACTTC
- | - | TRBJ1-1 | TRBV19 | CASSMGWGGTEAFF | TGTGCCAGTAGTATGGGCTGGGGGGGCACTGAAGCTTTCTTT
- | TRBD2 | TRBJ2-1 | TRBV4-3 | CASSQSISGKHNEQFF | TGCGCCAGCAGCCAATCAATTAGCGGGAAACACAATGAGCAGTTCTTC
- | - | TRBJ2-7 | TRBV7-2 | CASSPGGAGGSYEQYF | TGTGCCAGCAGCCCGGGGGGCGCAGGGGGATCCTACGAGCAGTACTTC
- | TRBD1 | TRBJ1-4 | TRBV2 | CASRPGQPNEKLFF | TGTGCCAGCCGCCCGGGACAGCCTAATGAAAAACTGTTTTTT
- | TRBD1 | TRBJ1-1 | TRBV15 | CATSRDRQGDEAFF | TGTGCCACCAGCCGAGACAGACAGGGGGATGAAGCTTTCTTT
- | TRBD2 | TRBJ2-5 | TRBV5-1 | CASCLAGGGAGETQYF | TGCGCCAGCTGCTTGGCCGGCGGGGGGGCCGGGGAGACCCAGTACTTC
- | - | TRBJ2-1 | TRBV19 | CASRGDRDEQFF | TGTGCCAGTAGGGGGGATCGGGATGAGCAGTTCTTC
- | - | TRBJ1-2 | TRBV29-1 | CSVEDAGGGYTF | TGCAGCGTTGAAGATGCTGGGGGCGGCTACACCTTC
once | - | TRBJ1-5 | TRBV6-5 | CATATYSNQPQHF | TGTGCCACCGCCACGTATAGCAATCAGCCCCAGCATTTT
- | - | TRBJ2-1 | TRBV27 | CASSLGGLYNEQFF | TGTGCCAGCAGTTTAGGGGGACTCTACAATGAGCAGTTCTTC
once | - | TRBJ1-2 | TRBV2 | CASSEAKGDGYTF | TGTGCCAGCAGTGAAGCGAAAGGGGACGGCTACACCTTC
- | TRBD1 | TRBJ2-4 | TRBV6-1 | CASSENRGSAGRYIQYF | TGTGCCAGCAGTGAAAACAGGGGGTCCGCGGGTCGGTACATTCAGTACTTC
- | - | TRBJ2-2 | TRBV3-1/TRBV3-2 | CASSLRPHTGELFF | TGTGCCAGCAGCCTCCGACCACACACCGGGGAGCTGTTTTTT
- | TRBD2 | TRBJ2-7 | TRBV19 | CASSIGGAGGRNEQYF | TGTGCCAGTAGTATAGGAGGAGCGGGAGGGAGGAACGAGCAGTACTTC
few | - | TRBJ1-2 | TRBV4-1 | CASSQVGRGWKNGYTF | TGCGCCAGCAGCCAAGTTGGGAGGGGATGGAAGAATGGCTACACCTTC
- | - | TRBJ2-4 | TRBV6-6 | CASSRSRPLAKNIQYF | TGTGCCAGCAGCCGATCCCGACCCCTAGCCAAAAACATTCAGTACTTC
- | TRBD1 | TRBJ2-5 | TRBV20-1 | CSASEGAEETQYF | TGCAGTGCTAGTGAGGGGGCGGAAGAGACCCAGTACTTC
- | - | TRBJ1-6 | TRBV5-4 | CASSPGWGSPLHF | TGTGCCAGCAGCCCCGGCTGGGGATCACCCCTCCACTTT
- | - | TRBJ1-4 | TRBV29-1 | CSVAEPSEKLFF | TGCAGCGTTGCGGAACCAAGCGAAAAACTGTTTTTT
once | - | TRBJ2-7 | TRBV6-5 | CASSYSGVVLVEQYF | TGTGCCAGCAGTTACTCGGGAGTGGTCTTGGTCGAGCAGTACTTC
- | - | TRBJ2-5 | TRBV7-2 | CASSSQDLGTQYF | TGTGCCAGCAGCTCCCAGGACCTGGGGACCCAGTACTTC
- | TRBD2 | TRBJ2-1 | TRBV13 | CASQRTSGSIVEQFF | TGTGCCAGCCAACGGACTAGCGGGAGTATTGTTGAGCAGTTCTTC
- | TRBD2 | TRBJ2-7 | TRBV7-3 | CASSFSGGPYEQYF | TGTGCCAGCAGCTTTAGCGGGGGGCCCTACGAGCAGTACTTC
- | - | TRBJ2-7 | TRBV5-1 | CASSLAGEVAYEQYF | TGCGCCAGCAGCTTGGCGGGGGAGGTCGCCTACGAGCAGTACTTC